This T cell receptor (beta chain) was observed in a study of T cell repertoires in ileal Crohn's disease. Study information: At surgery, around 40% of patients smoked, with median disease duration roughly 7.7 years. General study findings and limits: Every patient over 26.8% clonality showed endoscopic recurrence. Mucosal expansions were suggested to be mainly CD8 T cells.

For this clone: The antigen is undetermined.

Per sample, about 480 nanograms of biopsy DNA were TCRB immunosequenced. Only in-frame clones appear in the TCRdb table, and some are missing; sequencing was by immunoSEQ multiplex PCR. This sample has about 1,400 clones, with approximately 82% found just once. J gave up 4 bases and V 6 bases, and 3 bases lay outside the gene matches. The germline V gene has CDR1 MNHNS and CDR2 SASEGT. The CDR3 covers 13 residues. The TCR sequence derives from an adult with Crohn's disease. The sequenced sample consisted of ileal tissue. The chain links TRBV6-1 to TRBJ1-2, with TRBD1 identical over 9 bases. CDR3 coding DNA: TGTGCCAGCAGGGACAGGGGACCCTATGGCTACACCTTC. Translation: CASRDRGPYGYTF.